A selection of T cell receptor beta chains follows, all from one sample in a study of monozygotic twins with inflammatory bowel disease. From its re-call of the 5' RACE reads, TCRdb lists each CDR3 protein once, without DNA. The table lists fewer than 150,000 distinct CDR3 sequences. Material: blood. Source of these receptors: a human donor with ulcerative colitis or Crohn's disease, or a healthy co-twin of an affected twin (not recorded which). The CDR3 runs from the conserved cysteine through the conserved F or W.

V: TRBV5-6; J: TRBJ1-2; CDR3: CASSLGQPGTLGYTF
V: TRBV5-1; J: TRBJ2-2; CDR3: CASSSRSGRAMNTGELFF
V: TRBV6-2/TRBV6-3; J: TRBJ2-1; CDR3: CASTTTYSYNEQFF
V: TRBV5-1; J: TRBJ2-2; CDR3: CASSPTGQVGTGELFF
V: TRBV7-2; J: TRBJ1-5; CDR3: CASSLGGDRRVQPQHF
V: TRBV7-3; J: TRBJ2-5; CDR3: CASSLSSQGTQYF
V: TRBV24-1; J: TRBJ2-1; CDR3: CATSGDGFDEQFF
V: TRBV7-9; J: TRBJ1-2; CDR3: CASSPTVDGYTF
V: TRBV6-5; J: TRBJ2-7; CDR3: CASKTGDPTEQYF
V: TRBV7-8; J: TRBJ1-6; CDR3: CASSLKGRPRMSSYNSPLHF
V: TRBV18; J: TRBJ2-1; CDR3: CASSPYRDNEQFF
V: TRBV20-1; J: TRBJ1-1; CDR3: CSAPVGPGRNTEAFF
V: TRBV5-1; J: TRBJ1-2; CDR3: CASSPTDTGVGYTF
V: TRBV7-2; J: TRBJ2-4; CDR3: CASSLAVDRVKNIQYF
V: TRBV5-1; J: TRBJ1-6; CDR3: CASSLERGSSYNSPLHF
V: TRBV6-5; J: TRBJ1-5; CDR3: CASSYRGRLSNQPQHF
V: TRBV4-3; J: TRBJ2-7; CDR3: CASSQEGTGLWYEQYF
V: TRBV5-1; J: TRBJ2-5; CDR3: CASSGIRGLQETQYF
V: TRBV3-1; J: TRBJ1-4; CDR3: CASSPRDRGHNEKLFF
V: TRBV5-1; J: TRBJ2-4; CDR3: CASSNPQGSGDMQYF
V: TRBV7-2; J: TRBJ2-7; CDR3: CASSFYTGTYEQYF
V: TRBV6-2/TRBV6-3; J: TRBJ2-1; CDR3: CASSYLGKLRSDEQFF
V: TRBV9; J: TRBJ2-2; CDR3: CASSNRGQGGTGELFF
V: TRBV4-3; J: TRBJ2-3; CDR3: CASSQVWQGAGGTDTQYF
V: TRBV4-1; J: TRBJ2-5; CDR3: CASSHPRGGQETQYF
V: TRBV20-1; J: TRBJ2-1; CDR3: CSARGVETGRENEQFF
V: TRBV6-1; J: TRBJ2-2; CDR3: CASRTMLIGTGELFF
V: TRBV20-1; J: TRBJ1-2; CDR3: CSGRAPLGGYGYTF
V: TRBV5-1; J: TRBJ2-1; CDR3: CASSLEAAHNEQFF
V: TRBV3-1; J: TRBJ1-5; CDR3: CASSQDLRGVQPQHF
V: TRBV7-8; J: TRBJ2-1; CDR3: CASSLAVYRGLNEQFF
V: TRBV6-5; J: TRBJ1-2; CDR3: CASSSKYGPNYGYTF
V: TRBV11-3; J: TRBJ2-2; CDR3: CASSSRGAGTGELFF
V: TRBV12-3/TRBV12-4; J: TRBJ2-7; CDR3: CASSSRDRVYEQYF
V: TRBV18; J: TRBJ2-6; CDR3: CASSPRVVSGANVLTF
V: TRBV6-5; J: TRBJ2-3; CDR3: CASSYSTSGDFSDTQYF
V: TRBV7-9; J: TRBJ2-7; CDR3: CASSSTSGEIYEQYF
V: TRBV5-1; J: TRBJ1-4; CDR3: CASSLASEQKLFF
V: TRBV7-3; J: TRBJ2-1; CDR3: CASSLSGRRVDEQFF
V: TRBV24-1; J: TRBJ2-5; CDR3: CATSDLQSGDSQETQYF
V: TRBV2; J: TRBJ2-5; CDR3: CASGGDGETQYF
V: TRBV6-5; J: TRBJ2-3; CDR3: CASSSIIADTQYF
V: TRBV6-1; J: TRBJ1-5; CDR3: CASSERLPGQAGQPQHF